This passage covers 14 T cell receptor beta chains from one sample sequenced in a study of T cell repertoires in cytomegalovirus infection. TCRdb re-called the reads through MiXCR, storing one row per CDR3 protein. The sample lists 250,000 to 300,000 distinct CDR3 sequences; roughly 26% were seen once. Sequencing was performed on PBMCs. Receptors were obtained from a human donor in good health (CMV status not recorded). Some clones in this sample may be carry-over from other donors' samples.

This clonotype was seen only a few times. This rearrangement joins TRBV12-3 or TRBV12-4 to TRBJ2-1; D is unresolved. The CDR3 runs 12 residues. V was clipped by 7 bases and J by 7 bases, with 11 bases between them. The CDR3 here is CASTPARNEQFF. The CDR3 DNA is TGTGCCAGCACCCCAGCCAGGAATGAGCAGTTCTTC.

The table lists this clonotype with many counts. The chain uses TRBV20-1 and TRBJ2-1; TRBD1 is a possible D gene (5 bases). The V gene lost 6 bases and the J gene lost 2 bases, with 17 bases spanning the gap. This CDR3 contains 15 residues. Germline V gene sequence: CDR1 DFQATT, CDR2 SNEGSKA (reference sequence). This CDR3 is CSAKVQGITYNEQFF. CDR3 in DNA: TGCAGTGCCAAAGTTCAGGGTATCACCTACAATGAGCAGTTCTTC.

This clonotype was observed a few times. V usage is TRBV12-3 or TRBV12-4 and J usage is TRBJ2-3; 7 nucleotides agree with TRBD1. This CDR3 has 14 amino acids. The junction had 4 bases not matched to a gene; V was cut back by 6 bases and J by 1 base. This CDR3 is CASRPGTGTDTQYF. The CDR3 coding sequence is TGTGCCAGCAGACCCGGGACAGGCACAGATACGCAGTATTTT.

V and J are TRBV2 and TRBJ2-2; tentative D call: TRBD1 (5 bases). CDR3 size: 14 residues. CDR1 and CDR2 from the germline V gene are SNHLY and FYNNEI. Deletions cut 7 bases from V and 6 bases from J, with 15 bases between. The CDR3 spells CASNPRREPGELFF. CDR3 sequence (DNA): TGTGCCAGCAATCCGCGCAGGGAACCCGGGGAGCTGTTTTTT. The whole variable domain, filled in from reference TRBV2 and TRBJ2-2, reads EPEVTQTPSHQVTQMGQEVILRCVPISNHLYFYWYRQILGQKVEFLVSFYNNEISEKSEIFDDQFSVERPDGSNFTLKIRSTKLEDSAMYFCASNPRREPGELFFGEGSRLTVL.

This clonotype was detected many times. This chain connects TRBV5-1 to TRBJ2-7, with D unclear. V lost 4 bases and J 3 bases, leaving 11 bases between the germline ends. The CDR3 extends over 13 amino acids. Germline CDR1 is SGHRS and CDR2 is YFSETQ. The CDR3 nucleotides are TGCGCCAGCAGCCAAGGCGTACTCTACGAGCAGTACTTC. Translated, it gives CASSQGVLYEQYF.

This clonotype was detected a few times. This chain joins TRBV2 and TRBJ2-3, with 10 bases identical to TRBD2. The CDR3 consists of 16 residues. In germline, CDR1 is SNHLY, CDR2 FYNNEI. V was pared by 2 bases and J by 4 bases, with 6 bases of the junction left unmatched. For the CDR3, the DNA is TGTGCCAGCAGTGAATGGGGAGCGGGAGGGCCAGATACGCAGTATTTT. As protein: CASSEWGAGGPDTQYF.

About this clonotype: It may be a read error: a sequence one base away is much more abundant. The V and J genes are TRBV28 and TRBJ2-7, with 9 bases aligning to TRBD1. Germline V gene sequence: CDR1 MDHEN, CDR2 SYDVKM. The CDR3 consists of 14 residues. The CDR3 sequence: CASSSRDRAYERYF. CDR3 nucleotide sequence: TGTGCCAGCAGTTCCCGGGACAGGGCCTACGAGCGGTACTTC.

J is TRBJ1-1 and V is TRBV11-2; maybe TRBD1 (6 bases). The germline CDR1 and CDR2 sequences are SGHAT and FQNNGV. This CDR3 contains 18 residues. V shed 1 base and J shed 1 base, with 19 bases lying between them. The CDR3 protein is CASSLALGGELRNTEAFF. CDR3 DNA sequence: TGTGCCAGCAGCTTAGCTCTAGGGGGGGAACTTCGGAACACTGAAGCTTTCTTT.

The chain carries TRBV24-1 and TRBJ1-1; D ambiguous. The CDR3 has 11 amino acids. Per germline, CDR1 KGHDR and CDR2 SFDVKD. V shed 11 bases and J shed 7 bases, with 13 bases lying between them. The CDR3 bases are TGTGCCATCGAATCCTGGGGTGAAGCTTTCTTT. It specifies CAIESWGEAFF.

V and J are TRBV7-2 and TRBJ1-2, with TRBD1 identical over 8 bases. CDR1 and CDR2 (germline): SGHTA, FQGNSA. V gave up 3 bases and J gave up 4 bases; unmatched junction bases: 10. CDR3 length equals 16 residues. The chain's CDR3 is CASSFASFDRGYGYTF. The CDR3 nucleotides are TGTGCCAGCAGCTTCGCGTCCTTCGACAGGGGCTATGGCTACACCTTC.

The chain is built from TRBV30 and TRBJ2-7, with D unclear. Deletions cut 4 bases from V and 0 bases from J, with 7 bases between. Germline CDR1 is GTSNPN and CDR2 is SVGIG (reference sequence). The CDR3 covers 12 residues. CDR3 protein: CAWTSSSYEQYF. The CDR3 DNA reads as TGTGCCTGGACCTCAAGCTCCTACGAGCAGTACTTC. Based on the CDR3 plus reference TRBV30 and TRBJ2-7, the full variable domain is SQTIHQWPATLVQPVGSPLSLECTVEGTSNPNLYWYRQAAGRGLQLLFYSVGIGQISSEVPQNLSASRPQDRQFILSSKKLLLSDSGFYLCAWTSSSYEQYFGPGTRLTVT.

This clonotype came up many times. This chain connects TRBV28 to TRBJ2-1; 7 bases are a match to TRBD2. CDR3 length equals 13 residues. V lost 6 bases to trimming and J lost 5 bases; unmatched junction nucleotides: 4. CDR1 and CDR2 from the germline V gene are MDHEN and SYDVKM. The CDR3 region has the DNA TGTGCCAGCAGAGCTAGCGGAAACAATGAGCAGTTCTTC. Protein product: CASRASGNNEQFF.

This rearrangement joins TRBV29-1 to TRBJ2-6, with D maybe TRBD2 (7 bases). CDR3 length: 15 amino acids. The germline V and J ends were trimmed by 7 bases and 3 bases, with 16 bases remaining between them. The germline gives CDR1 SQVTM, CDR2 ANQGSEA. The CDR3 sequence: CSAEGGKGGANVLTF. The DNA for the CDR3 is TGCAGCGCGGAGGGGGGGAAAGGTGGGGCCAACGTCCTGACTTTC.

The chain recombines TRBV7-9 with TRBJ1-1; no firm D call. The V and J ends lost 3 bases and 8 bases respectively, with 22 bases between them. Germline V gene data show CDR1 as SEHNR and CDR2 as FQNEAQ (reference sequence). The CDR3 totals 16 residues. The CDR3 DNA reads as TGTGCCAGCAGCTTGCGGCAGGTCGGGAGCGAGGTGGAAGCTTTCTTT. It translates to CASSLRQVGSEVEAFF.